The TCR beta chain under discussion was sequenced for a study of blood T cells in healthy people across ages. About this clonotype: One end of the junction varies from germline; a read error may be responsible.

Alongside a J-beta primer mix, a sample-barcoded 5' primer served in a second PCR lasting about 6 to 11 cycles. Every molecule of cDNA carried a tag from a template-switch adaptor with 12 random nucleotides. Each of the samples gave a minimum of 2.5 million paired-end reads that contained CDR3. TCRdb independently ran MiXCR on the 5' RACE reads; one entry per CDR3 protein. Of 600,000 to 800,000 distinct CDR3 sequences listed, roughly half are singletons. The TCR comes from a woman of 80 years or more in good health. Sequencing was carried out using blood.

The CDR3 spells CASSFVPLGTGGQETRYF. The CDR3 bases are TGTGCCAGCAGCTTCGTACCCTTGGGGACAGGGGGGCAAGAGACCCGGTACTTC. The gene calls are TRBV5-6 and TRBJ2-5, with 11 bases that match TRBD1. There are 18 residues in the CDR3. Looked up from germline, CDR1 is SGHDT and CDR2 is YYEEEE.